The 25 T cell receptor beta chains reported below all come from one sample, sequenced in a study of blood T cell repertoires in COVID-19. This table comes from immunoSEQ multiplex PCR, and its TCRdb copy is limited to in-frame clones, with some not included. The data show about 140,000 clones, 84% seen once. Sequenced sample: PBMCs or T cells enriched from blood (not recorded which). Every receptor here comes from a woman aged 45-65 years with acute COVID-19.

This chain's CDR3 is CASSVREGTSAFF. The DNA of the CDR3 is TGTGCCAGCAGCGTACGGGAGGGGACAAGTGCTTTCTTT. This rearrangement joins TRBV9 to TRBJ1-1; a weak D match, TRBD1 (6 bases). The length of the CDR3 is 13 residues. The ends were cut back, 1 base at V and 11 bases at J, with 15 bases in the middle. Germline CDR1 is SGDLS and CDR2 is YYNGEE.

The chain uses TRBV10-3 and TRBJ2-2; TRBD2 aligns across 12 bases. Germline CDR1 is ENHRY and CDR2 is SYGVKD. The CDR3 covers 19 residues. V dropped 2 bases and J dropped 0; count of bases not matched to a gene: 7. In DNA, the CDR3 is TGTGCCATCAGTGAGGAGGGACTAGCGGGTCCCGCGAACACCGGGGAGCTGTTTTTT. It translates to CAISEEGLAGPANTGELFF.

V is TRBV27 and J is TRBJ2-7, with 9 bases aligning to TRBD1. This CDR3 region has 17 residues. Per the germline V gene, CDR1 is MNHEY and CDR2 is SMNVEV (reference sequence). The V segment lost 4 bases and the J segment 4 bases; nucleotides outside the gene matches: 14. The CDR3 bases are TGTGCCAGCAGTTCACAGGGGGCTCAGGGGGTTAGGTACGAGCAGTACTTC. It encodes CASSSQGAQGVRYEQYF.

The rearrangement links TRBV7-2 to TRBJ2-5; 13 bases map to TRBD2. In germline, CDR1 is SGHTA, CDR2 FQGNSA. The CDR3 extends over 17 amino acids. The J segment lost 2 bases and the V segment lost 0 bases, leaving 3 bases of the junction unmatched. In nucleotides, the CDR3 is TGTGCCAGCAGCTTAGCAACTAGCGGGAGGGAGCAAGAGACCCAGTACTTC. Translated, it gives CASSLATSGREQETQYF. The whole variable domain, remainder taken from reference TRBV7-2 and TRBJ2-5, is GAGVSQSPSNKVTEKGKDVELRCDPISGHTALYWYRQSLGQGLEFLIYFQGNSAPDKSGLPSDRFSAERTGGSVSTLTIQRTQQEDSAVYLCASSLATSGREQETQYFGPGTRLLVL.

The chain links TRBV7-3 to TRBJ1-5; maybe TRBD1 (5 bases). The V and J ends lost 7 bases and 9 bases respectively, with 19 bases between them. The CDR3 totals 14 residues. CDR1 and CDR2 from the germline V gene are SGHTA and FQGTGA. The CDR3, as DNA: TGTGCCAGCAAAATAGGGGTCACTTGGGGGCCCCAGCATTTT. Translated: CASKIGVTWGPQHF. Together with reference TRBV7-3 and TRBJ1-5, the CDR3 gives the full variable domain: GAGVSQTPSNKVTEKGKYVELRCDPISGHTALYWYRQSLGQGPEFLIYFQGTGAADDSGLPNDRFFAVRPEGSVSTLKIQRTERGDSAVYLCASKIGVTWGPQHFGDGTRLSIL.

The rearrangement joins TRBV30 to TRBJ1-5; 7 bases map to TRBD1. This CDR3 is 13 amino acids long. Germline CDR1 GTSNPN, CDR2 SVGIG (reference sequence). V trimming: 1 base; J trimming: 4 bases; junction bases outside the gene matches: 1. The CDR3: CAWSAQGNQPQHF. CDR3 nucleotide sequence: TGTGCCTGGAGTGCACAGGGGAATCAGCCCCAGCATTTT.

The chain carries TRBV30 and TRBJ2-7; D gene ambiguous. V was shortened by 2 bases and J by 4 bases, with 12 bases between the two germline ends. The CDR3 loop spans 13 amino acids. Per the germline V gene, CDR1 is GTSNPN and CDR2 is SVGIG (reference sequence). The CDR3 sequence: CAWSSKPPYEQYF. The CDR3, as DNA: TGTGCCTGGAGTTCTAAGCCGCCTTACGAGCAGTACTTC.

V gene TRBV2 combines with J gene TRBJ2-3; 7 bases agree with TRBD2. The ends lost 8 bases at V and 0 bases at J; junction bases unmatched: 5. Germline V gives CDR1 SNHLY, CDR2 FYNNEI. This CDR3 is 14 amino acids long. The DNA of the CDR3 is TGTGCCAGCGCGGGGACTACTAGCACAGATACGCAGTATTTT. It is translated as CASAGTTSTDTQYF.

V is TRBV5-1 and J is TRBJ2-1; D uncertain. The CDR3 sequence is 15 residues long. V was clipped by 0 bases and J by 0 bases, with 7 bases between them. The germline V gene has CDR1 SGHRS and CDR2 YFSETQ. The CDR3 DNA sequence: TGCGCCAGCAGCTTGGCCCCGGGCTCCTACAATGAGCAGTTCTTC. Amino acid sequence: CASSLAPGSYNEQFF.

V and J are TRBV5-1 and TRBJ1-1; no clear D gene. V lost 0 bases to trimming and J lost 1 base, with 13 bases between them. Per the germline V gene, CDR1 is SGHRS and CDR2 is YFSETQ. The CDR3 has 16 amino acids. The CDR3 loop reads CASSLAGGSTNTEAFF. The CDR3 DNA follows: TGCGCCAGCAGCTTGGCAGGCGGGTCCACGAACACTGAAGCTTTCTTT.

V usage is TRBV18 and J usage is TRBJ1-5; 9 positions match TRBD1. CDR1 and CDR2 (germline): KGHSH, LQKENI. CDR3 length: 14 amino acids. The junction had 3 bases not matched to a gene; V was cut back by 6 bases and J by 3 bases. CDR3 sequence (DNA): TGTGCCAGCTCCGGGACAGGGCACAATCAGCCCCAGCATTTT. Its translation is CASSGTGHNQPQHF.

This clone was seen a single time. V is TRBV7-2 and J is TRBJ1-3; a weak D match, TRBD1 (6 bases). This CDR3 has 15 residues. Looked up from germline, CDR1 is SGHTA and CDR2 is FQGNSA. V lost 1 base to trimming and J lost 4 bases, with 11 bases between them. CDR3 sequence: CASSLGGGLGNTIYF. The CDR3 DNA sequence: TGTGCCAGCAGCTTAGGGGGGGGCCTAGGAAACACCATATATTTT.

The rearrangement links TRBV19 to TRBJ2-7; weak D call: TRBD1 (6 bases). CDR1 and CDR2 from the germline V gene are LNHDA and SQIVND (reference sequence). The CDR3 covers 14 residues. Between the trimmed V and J ends, which lost 4 bases and 2 bases, there was a span of 12 bases. The CDR3 coding sequence is TGTGCCAGTAGTACGTCTGGGGGCCCCTACGAGCAGTACTTC. Amino acids: CASSTSGGPYEQYF.

The chain uses TRBV30 and TRBJ1-5; the match to TRBD1 covers 9 bases. The length of the CDR3 is 15 residues. Germline loops: CDR1 GTSNPN, CDR2 SVGIG (reference sequence). V gave up 2 bases and J gave up 3 bases; unmatched junction bases: 5. This CDR3 reads CAWSKGTGYNQPQHF. The CDR3, as DNA: TGTGCCTGGAGTAAGGGGACAGGGTACAATCAGCCCCAGCATTTT.

The rearrangement uses TRBV4-3 and TRBJ2-5, with D hard to call. The CDR3 extends over 16 amino acids. CDR1 is LGHNA and CDR2 is YSLEER in the germline V gene. The V and J ends lost 1 base and 2 bases respectively, with 14 bases between them. This CDR3 is CASSQGSALGQETQYF. The CDR3 DNA sequence: TGCGCCAGCAGCCAAGGGTCAGCCCTCGGGCAAGAGACCCAGTACTTC.

This chain links TRBV19 with TRBJ2-1; TRBD2 might be the D (6 bases). This CDR3 contains 15 residues. Trimming removed 4 bases at V and 9 bases at J, with 19 bases between. Germline V gives CDR1 LNHDA, CDR2 SQIVND (reference sequence). Here the CDR3 DNA reads TGTGCCAGTAGTACTACTCCGGGAGCTAGGCCTGAGCAGTTCTTC. Its protein product is CASSTTPGARPEQFF. Full variable domain (rest looked up from reference TRBV19 and TRBJ2-1): DGGITQSPKYLFRKEGQNVTLSCEQNLNHDAMYWYRQDPGQGLRLIYYSQIVNDFQKGDIAEGYSVSREKKESFPLTVTSAQKNPTAFYLCASSTTPGARPEQFFGPGTRLTVL.

V usage is TRBV30 and J usage is TRBJ1-4; 7 bases match TRBD1. Per germline, CDR1 GTSNPN and CDR2 SVGIG (reference sequence). The V and J ends lost 4 bases and 4 bases, in that order; junction bases with no gene match: 9. This CDR3 region has 15 residues. CDR3 bases: TGTGCCTGGAAGAGGGACAGCCGACTTAATGAAAAACTGTTTTTT. Translation: CAWKRDSRLNEKLFF.

The V and J genes are TRBV6-2 or TRBV6-3 and TRBJ2-1; 11 bases are shared with TRBD2. V was pared by 6 bases and J by 2 bases, with 9 bases of the junction left unmatched. The germline V gene encodes CDR1 MNHEY and CDR2 SVGEGT. The CDR3 has 17 amino acids. Written as DNA, the CDR3 is TGTGCCAGCAGCTTCCCGGGACTAGCGGCCCCCTACAATGAGCAGTTCTTC. This sequence encodes CASSFPGLAAPYNEQFF.

The chain recombines TRBV6-4 with TRBJ2-3; 7 bases agree with TRBD2. The CDR3 is made up of 16 amino acids. The germline CDR1 and CDR2 sequences are MRHNA and SNTAGT. Unmatched junction bases numbered 12, after V lost 7 bases and J lost 2 bases. CDR3 loop: CASTYGSAGSTDTQYF. The CDR3 DNA reads as TGTGCCAGCACCTACGGGTCAGCGGGATCCACAGATACGCAGTATTTT.

V usage is TRBV2 and J usage is TRBJ1-2; unclear D gene. Germline V gives CDR1 SNHLY, CDR2 FYNNEI. Trimming took 6 bases from V and 3 from J, leaving 11 bases between them. This CDR3 comprises 13 residues. In DNA, the CDR3 is TGTGCCAGCAGCCCCGGGAGGGACTATGGCTACACCTTC. Amino acids: CASSPGRDYGYTF.

The chain is built from TRBV5-6 and TRBJ1-2; tentatively, D is TRBD1 (5 bases). The V end lost 0 bases, the J end lost 12 bases, and 15 bases lay between the germline ends. This CDR3 has 13 amino acids. From germline, CDR1 is SGHDT and CDR2 YYEEEE. As DNA, the CDR3 is TGTGCCAGCAGCTTGGAGGGCGCAGGGAGGCACACCTTC. Its protein is CASSLEGAGRHTF.

The chain carries TRBV4-1 and TRBJ1-2; 7 positions agree with TRBD1. With V trimmed by 4 bases and J by 4 bases, 9 bases remained unmatched. The germline V gene encodes CDR1 MGHRA and CDR2 YSYEKL. The CDR3 is 15 amino acids. The CDR3 bases are TGCGCCAGCAGCCCTCGACTCGGGACAGCCTATGGCTACACCTTC. Translated, it gives CASSPRLGTAYGYTF.

The chain couples TRBV28 to TRBJ1-1; TRBD1 aligns across 7 bases. The V and J ends lost 7 bases and 6 bases, in that order; junction bases with no gene match: 5. The CDR3 spans 12 residues. Germline CDR1 and CDR2: MDHEN and SYDVKM. CDR3 protein: CASTDRVPEAFF. The CDR3 DNA sequence: TGTGCCAGCACTGACAGGGTTCCTGAAGCTTTCTTT.

J is TRBJ2-7 and V is TRBV7-9; unclear D gene. Germline CDR1 reads SEHNR; CDR2 reads FQNEAQ (reference sequence). Trimming cost V 5 bases and J 2 bases, with 13 bases left between them. This CDR3 is 14 amino acids long. The CDR3 nucleotides are TGTGCCAGCAGCCCCCAGGAAAGGCCCTACGAGCAGTACTTC. Its translation: CASSPQERPYEQYF.

V usage is TRBV20-1 and J usage is TRBJ2-7; possible D gene TRBD2, 5 bases. V was clipped by 3 bases and J by 6 bases, with 18 bases between them. Germline CDR1 and CDR2: DFQATT and SNEGSKA (reference sequence). The CDR3 covers 14 residues. DNA of the CDR3: TGCAGTGCTAGTCTCTCGGGAATTACGACCGAGCAGTACTTC. Amino acid sequence: CSASLSGITTEQYF.